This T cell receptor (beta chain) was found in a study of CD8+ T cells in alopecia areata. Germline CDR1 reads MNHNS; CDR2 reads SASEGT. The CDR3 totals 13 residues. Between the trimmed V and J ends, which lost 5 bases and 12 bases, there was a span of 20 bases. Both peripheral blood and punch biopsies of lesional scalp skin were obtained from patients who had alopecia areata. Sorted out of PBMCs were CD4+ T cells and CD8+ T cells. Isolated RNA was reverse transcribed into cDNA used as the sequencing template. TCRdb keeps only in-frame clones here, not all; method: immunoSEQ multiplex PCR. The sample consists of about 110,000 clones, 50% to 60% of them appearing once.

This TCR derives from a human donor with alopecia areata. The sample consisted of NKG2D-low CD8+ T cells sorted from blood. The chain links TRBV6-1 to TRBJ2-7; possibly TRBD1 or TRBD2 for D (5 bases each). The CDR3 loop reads CASSSPGRTAPYF. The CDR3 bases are TGTGCCAGCAGTTCCCCGGGACGAACCGCGCCGTACTTC.